A single sample gave rise to the 12 T cell receptor beta chains below, sequenced in a study of blood T cells in healthy people across ages. Primed by a sample-barcoded 5' primer and a J-beta primer mix, a second PCR proceeded for 7 to 11 cycles. MiXCR was run by TCRdb on the 5' RACE reads, yielding one entry per CDR3 protein. The sample contains about 1.6 million distinct CDR3 sequences, roughly 32% of which appear only once. Sequenced: blood. The source is a woman aged 25 to 39 in good health.

This clonotype was detected a few times. This chain joins TRBV9 and TRBJ1-1; D not resolved. CDR1 is SGDLS, CDR2 YYNGEE, per germline. Trimming shortened V by 0 bases and J by 0 bases, and 9 bases separated the two germline ends. The CDR3 has 15 amino acids. The CDR3 nucleotides read TGTGCCAGCAGCGTAGAAGACGGGATGAACACTGAAGCTTTCTTT. Protein: CASSVEDGMNTEAFF.

Of note for this clonotype: Compared with germline, one end of the junction differs, possibly owing to a read error. The chain carries TRBV2 and TRBJ1-5; D is perhaps TRBD1 (5 bases). CDR1 and CDR2 (germline): SNHLY, FYNNEI. This CDR3 has 14 residues. The CDR3 sequence is CASTPGRWNQSQHF. The DNA for the CDR3 is TGTGCCAGCACCCCAGGGCGGTGGAATCAGTCCCAGCATTTT. Combining the CDR3 with reference TRBV2 and TRBJ1-5 gives the whole variable domain EPEVTQTPSHQVTQMGQEVILRCVPISNHLYFYWYRQILGQKVEFLVSFYNNEISEKSEIFDDQFSVERPDGSNFTLKIRSTKLEDSAMYFCASTPGRWNQSQHFGDGTRLSIL.

This chain connects TRBV3-1 to TRBJ1-6; D is possibly TRBD1 (5 bases). Germline CDR1 and CDR2: LGHDT and YNNKEL (reference sequence). The CDR3 is made up of 13 amino acids. The ends were cut back, 0 bases at V and 14 bases at J, with 11 bases in the middle. Here the CDR3 reads CASSQEIGGSLHF. CDR3 coding DNA: TGTGCCAGCAGCCAAGAGATCGGGGGGTCCCTCCACTTT.

This clonotype was counted ten times or more. In nucleotides, the CDR3 is TGCGCCAGCAGTCGAGACAGGGGGACGGAGACCCAGTACTTC. This encodes CASSRDRGTETQYF. The chain employs TRBV10-2 and TRBJ2-5; 9 positions match TRBD1. This CDR3 has 14 residues. CDR1 and CDR2 (germline): WSHSY, SAAADI. After removal of 5 bases from V and 5 bases from J, the junction contained 6 bases not matched to a gene.

This chain uses TRBV7-9 with TRBJ2-5; 8 bases match TRBD2. Germline assignment: CDR1 SEHNR and CDR2 FQNEAQ (reference sequence). The CDR3 contains 15 residues. With 6 bases clipped from V and 1 base from J, the junction kept 7 bases outside the gene matches. The CDR3 coding sequence is TGTGCCAGCAGGTCACTAGCGGTGGTCCAAGAGACCCAGTACTTC. Translated: CASRSLAVVQETQYF.

V is TRBV21-1 and J is TRBJ2-7; TRBD1, the D gene given by the table, was not confirmed from the DNA. TRBV21-1 constitutes a pseudogene. The CDR3 has 14 amino acids. The CDR3 loop is CASRPGRSPYEQYF. The DNA of the CDR3 is TGTGCCAGCAGGCCGGGACGGAGTCCCTACGAGCAGTACTTC.

This clonotype was detected only a few times. This chain uses TRBV6-2 or TRBV6-3 with TRBJ2-3, with D perhaps assigned TRBD1 or TRBD2 (5 bases each). The germline V gene has CDR1 MNHEY and CDR2 SVGEGT. Trimming removed 6 bases from V and 4 bases from J, with 17 bases in between. This CDR3 spans 15 amino acids. CDR3 nucleotide sequence: TGTGCCAGCAGCCGAGGTGGGGACCGGGCAGATACGCAGTATTTT. Translation gives CASSRGGDRADTQYF.

The sample holds a few counts of this clonotype. The chain recombines TRBV20-1 with TRBJ1-1; D not certain. Germline CDR1 DFQATT, CDR2 SNEGSKA (reference sequence). V lost 1 base and J 1 base, leaving 7 bases between the germline ends. This CDR3 is 13 amino acids long. The CDR3 sequence: CSARGLQNTEAFF. In DNA, the CDR3 is TGCAGTGCTAGAGGACTGCAGAACACTGAAGCTTTCTTT.

The sample holds a few counts of this clonotype. This chain links TRBV20-1 with TRBJ1-2; D is unclear. Germline lookup yields CDR1 DFQATT and CDR2 SNEGSKA (reference sequence). The CDR3 sequence is 16 residues long. Trimming left V 1 base short and J 0 bases short, with 15 bases between. In DNA, the CDR3 is TGCAGTGCTAGAGGGCTCAGGAAGGCTACTAACTATGGCTACACCTTC. Translation gives CSARGLRKATNYGYTF.

This clonotype came up a few times. This rearrangement joins TRBV2 to TRBJ2-7; D tentatively fits TRBD1 or TRBD2 (7 bases each). Trimming took 3 bases from V and 3 from J, leaving 12 bases between them. Germline assignment: CDR1 SNHLY and CDR2 FYNNEI. CDR3 length: 14 amino acids. Here the CDR3 DNA reads TGTGCCAGCAGTGATTCAGGGGGGGTCTACGAGCAGTACTTC. Translated: CASSDSGGVYEQYF.

This clonotype was counted a few times. This sequence joins TRBV9 and TRBJ2-7; 10 nucleotides agree with TRBD1. The CDR3 contains 14 residues. CDR1 and CDR2 from the germline V gene are SGDLS and YYNGEE. V shed 1 base, J shed 9 bases, and the junction held 7 bases outside the gene matches. In nucleotides, the CDR3 is TGTGCCAGCAGCGTAAGGGACAGGGGAAGCCCGCAGTACTTC. The encoded protein is CASSVRDRGSPQYF.

This clonotype was picked up a small number of times. The chain carries TRBV27 and TRBJ1-5; 7 bases align to TRBD1. This CDR3 region has 15 residues. The germline V gene encodes CDR1 MNHEY and CDR2 SMNVEV (reference sequence). The junction had 10 bases not matched to a gene; V was cut back by 6 bases and J by 5 bases. CDR3 DNA sequence: TGTGCCAGCAGATCGACAGGGTTGAGGGATCAGCCCCAGCATTTT. It yields the protein CASRSTGLRDQPQHF.